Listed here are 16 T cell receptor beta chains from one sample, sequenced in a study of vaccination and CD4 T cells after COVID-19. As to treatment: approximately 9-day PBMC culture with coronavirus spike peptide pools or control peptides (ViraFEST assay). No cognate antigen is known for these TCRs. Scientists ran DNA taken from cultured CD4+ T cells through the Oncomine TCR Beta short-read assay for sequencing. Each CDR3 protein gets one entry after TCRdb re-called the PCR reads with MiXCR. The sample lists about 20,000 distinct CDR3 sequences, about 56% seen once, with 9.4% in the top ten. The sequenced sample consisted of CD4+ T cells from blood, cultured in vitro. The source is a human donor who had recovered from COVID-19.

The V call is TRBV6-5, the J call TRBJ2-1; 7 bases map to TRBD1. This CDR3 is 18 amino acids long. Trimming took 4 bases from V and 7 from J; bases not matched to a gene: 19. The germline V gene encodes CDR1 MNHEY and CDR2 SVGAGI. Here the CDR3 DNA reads TGTGCCAGCAGTTTCTTAATCCCCGGGACAGTGAGTAAGAATGAGCAGTTCTTC. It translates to CASSFLIPGTVSKNEQFF.

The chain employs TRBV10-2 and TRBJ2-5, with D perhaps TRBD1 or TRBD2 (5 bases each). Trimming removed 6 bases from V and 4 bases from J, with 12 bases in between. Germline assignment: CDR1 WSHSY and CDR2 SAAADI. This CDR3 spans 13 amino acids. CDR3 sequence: CASSLQGAETQYF. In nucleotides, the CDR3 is TGCGCCAGCAGCCTCCAGGGAGCAGAGACCCAGTACTTC.

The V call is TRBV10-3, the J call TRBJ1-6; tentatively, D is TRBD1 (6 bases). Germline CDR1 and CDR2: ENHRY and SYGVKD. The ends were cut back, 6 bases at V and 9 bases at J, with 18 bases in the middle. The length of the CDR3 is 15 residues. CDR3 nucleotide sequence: TGTGCCATCAGGGAAAGTGTAATAGGGGGTTCACCCCTCCACTTT. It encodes CAIRESVIGGSPLHF.

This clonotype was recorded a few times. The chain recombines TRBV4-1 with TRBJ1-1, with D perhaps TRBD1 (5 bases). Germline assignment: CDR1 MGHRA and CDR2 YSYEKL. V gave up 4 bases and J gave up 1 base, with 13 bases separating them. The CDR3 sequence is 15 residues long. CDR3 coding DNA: TGCGCCAGCAGCCCCCGGCACAGGCAGAACACTGAAGCTTTCTTT. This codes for CASSPRHRQNTEAFF.

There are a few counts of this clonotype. CDR3 nucleotide sequence: TGTGCCAGCAGCCTAGGGGTACAGGGGGCGACAAATGGCTACACCTTC. This sequence encodes CASSLGVQGATNGYTF. V and J are TRBV7-6 and TRBJ1-2, with 9 bases that match TRBD1. The CDR3 is made up of 16 amino acids. Germline CDR1 SGHVS, CDR2 FNYEAQ. Germline trimming cut 5 bases from V and 6 bases from J; bases unmatched to any gene: 13.

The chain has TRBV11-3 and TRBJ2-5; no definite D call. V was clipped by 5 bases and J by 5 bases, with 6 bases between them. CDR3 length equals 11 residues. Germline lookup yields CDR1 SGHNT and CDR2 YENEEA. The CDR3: CASSQSETQYF. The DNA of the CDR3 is TGTGCCAGCAGCCAATCCGAGACCCAGTACTTC.

The CDR3 DNA reads as TGCGCCAGCAGCCGTGACCGAAGCTCTGGAAACACCATATATTTT. Translated, it gives CASSRDRSSGNTIYF. The chain links TRBV4-1 to TRBJ1-3; D unclear. Looked up from germline, CDR1 is MGHRA and CDR2 is YSYEKL. The CDR3 loop spans 15 amino acids. The germline V and J ends were trimmed by 4 bases and 0 bases, with 10 bases remaining between them.

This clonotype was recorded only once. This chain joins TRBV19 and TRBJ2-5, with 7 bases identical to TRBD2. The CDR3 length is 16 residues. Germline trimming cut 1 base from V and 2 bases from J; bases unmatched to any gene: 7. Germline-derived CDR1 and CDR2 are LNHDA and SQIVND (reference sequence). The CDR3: CASSIGGGGWQETQYF. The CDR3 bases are TGTGCCAGTAGTATAGGGGGCGGGGGATGGCAAGAGACCCAGTACTTC.

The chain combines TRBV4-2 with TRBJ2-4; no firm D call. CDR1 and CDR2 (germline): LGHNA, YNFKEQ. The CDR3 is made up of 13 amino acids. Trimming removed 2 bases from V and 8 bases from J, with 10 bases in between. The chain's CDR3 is CASSQSLPDIQYF. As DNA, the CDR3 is TGTGCCAGCAGCCAATCACTTCCGGACATTCAGTACTTC.

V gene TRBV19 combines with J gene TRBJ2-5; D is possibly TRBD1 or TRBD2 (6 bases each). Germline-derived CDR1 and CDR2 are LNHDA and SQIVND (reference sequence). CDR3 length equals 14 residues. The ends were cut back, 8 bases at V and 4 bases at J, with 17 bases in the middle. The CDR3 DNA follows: TGTGCCAGTGGAGGAGGGGGGAAAGGAGAGACCCAGTACTTC. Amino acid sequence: CASGGGGKGETQYF.

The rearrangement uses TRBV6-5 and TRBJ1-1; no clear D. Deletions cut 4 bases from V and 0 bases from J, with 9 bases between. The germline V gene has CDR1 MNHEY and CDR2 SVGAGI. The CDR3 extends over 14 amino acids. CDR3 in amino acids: CASSSVGVNTEAFF. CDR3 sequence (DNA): TGTGCCAGCAGTTCGGTTGGGGTGAACACTGAAGCTTTCTTT.

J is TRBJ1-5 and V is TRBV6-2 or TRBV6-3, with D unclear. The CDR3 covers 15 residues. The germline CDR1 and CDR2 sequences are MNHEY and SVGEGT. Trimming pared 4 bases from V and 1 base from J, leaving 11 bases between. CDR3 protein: CASSFRGTSNQPQHF. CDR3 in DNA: TGTGCCAGCAGTTTTCGGGGTACGAGCAATCAGCCCCAGCATTTT.

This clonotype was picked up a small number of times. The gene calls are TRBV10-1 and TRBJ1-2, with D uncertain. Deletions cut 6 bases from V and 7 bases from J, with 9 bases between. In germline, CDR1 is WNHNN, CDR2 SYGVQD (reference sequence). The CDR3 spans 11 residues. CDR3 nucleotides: TGCGCCAGCAGAAATTATCGTGGCTACACCTTC. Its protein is CASRNYRGYTF.

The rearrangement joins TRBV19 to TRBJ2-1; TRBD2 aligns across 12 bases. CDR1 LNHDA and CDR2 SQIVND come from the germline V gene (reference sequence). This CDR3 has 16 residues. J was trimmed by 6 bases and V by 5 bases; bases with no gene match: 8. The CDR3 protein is CASSPRELAGGNEQFF. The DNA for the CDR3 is TGTGCCAGTAGTCCCCGGGAACTAGCGGGAGGCAATGAGCAGTTCTTC.

This CDR3 is CASSPRTESYSNQPQHF. The CDR3 nucleotides read TGTGCCAGCAGTCCCCGGACAGAGTCTTATAGCAATCAGCCCCAGCATTTT. The chain has TRBV6-1 and TRBJ1-5; weak D call: TRBD1 (6 bases). The CDR3 has 17 amino acids. Germline CDR1 MNHNS, CDR2 SASEGT. V lost 5 bases and J 0 bases, leaving 17 bases between the germline ends.

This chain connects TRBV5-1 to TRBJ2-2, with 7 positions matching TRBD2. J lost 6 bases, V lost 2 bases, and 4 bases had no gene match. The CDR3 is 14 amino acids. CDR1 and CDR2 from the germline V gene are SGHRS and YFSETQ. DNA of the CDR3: TGCGCCAGCAGCTTTAGCGGGTCGGCCGGGGAGCTGTTTTTT. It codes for CASSFSGSAGELFF. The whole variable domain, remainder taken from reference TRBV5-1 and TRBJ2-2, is KAGVTQTPRYLIKTRGQQVTLSCSPISGHRSVSWYQQTPGQGLQFLFEYFSETQRNKGNFPGRFSGRQFSNSRSEMNVSTLELGDSALYLCASSFSGSAGELFFGEGSRLTVL.